Only a few counts were recorded for the clone carrying this TCR beta chain. TCRdb redid the calling of the 5' RACE reads with MiXCR, one entry per CDR3 protein. The table includes over 50,000 distinct CDR3 sequences, 15% detected once. The V end lost 4 bases, the J end lost 4 bases, and 5 bases lay between the germline ends. CDR1 ENHRY and CDR2 SYGVKD come from the germline V gene. The CDR3 totals 13 residues. The data are from a study of early T cells in non-severe SARS-CoV-2 infection. Sequenced here: whole blood, sampled at baseline. V usage is TRBV10-3 and J usage is TRBJ2-6, with D uncertain. The clonotype was recovered from an adult who was a healthcare worker with PCR-confirmed SARS-CoV-2 infection or an uninfected control (not recorded which). The CDR3 DNA reads TGTGCCATCAGTGGGGTAGGGGCCAACGTCCTGACTTTC. The encoded protein is CAISGVGANVLTF.